This section outlines one T cell receptor (beta chain) sequence together with its context. Its antigen remains undetermined. The missing conserved phenylalanine or tryptophan at the end of this CDR3 makes a read error likely. No DNA is shown, since the ends of the CDR3 on it are uncertain; the CDR3 is the one TCRdb lists. This sample was taken from a study of shared clonotypes between healthy human individuals (dated by TCRdb to about 2020). Regarding the research as a whole: The cohort comprised a couple of women and a few men aged 18 to 49 years. The study deeply sequenced blood TCR repertoires of about 5 healthy adults to estimate repertoire size and the extent of clonotype sharing between individuals. Different laboratories and diverse techniques were used to prepare libraries and sequence TCR repertoires, to increase sequencing depth and limit assay-specific biases. Per donor, leukapheresis produced somewhere between about 0.8 and 9.5 billion PBMCs. Here is what the overall study found, with its caveats: Sampling was restricted to blood, and TCR repertoires in tissue are likely to differ from TCR repertoires in blood. The small number of donors limited the genetic and exposure-history diversity represented. Based on pairwise subsampling, the degree of clonotype sharing among donors was expected to be affected by sequencing depth.

Using the deep immunoSEQ assay, multiplex PCR amplified TCR CDR3 regions from genomic DNA. Genomic DNA extracted from each cell subset was distributed evenly over all wells of several immunoSEQ 96-well plates, and each plate served as one replicate. For unsorted PBMC, 250 to 300 ng genomic DNA, equal to 30,000 or so T cell genomes, was loaded into each replicate PCR. Ten immunoSEQ deep assay plates were used to sequence unsorted PBMC genomic DNA. Purified libraries were quantified with a Qubit 3.0 fluorometer, sized on a Bioanalyzer 2100, and re-quantified with the KAPA Library Quantification kit. A separate single-read 150-cycle Illumina NextSeq 550 flow cell was used to sequence each immunoSEQ 96-well plate. The original pipeline was this. Because only junctional sequences without quality scores were contained in the immunoSEQ output, filtering matching that applied to full-length reads could not be performed. Sequences were annotated with PyIR, a Python wrapper for IgBLAST v1.9, using IMGT germline references to assign V/J genes and CDR3. Reads were filtered out if the reads had weak V/J assignments (E-value above 1e-6), no CDR3, stop codons, out-of-frame junctions, or ambiguous translated residues. V3J clonotypes were defined as sequences sharing an identical inferred V gene, J gene, and CDR3 amino acid sequence. Percentage overlap between repertoires was calculated by dividing the number of shared unique clonotypes by the size of the smaller repertoire. Richness of each repertoire was evaluated using RTK rarefaction, the Chao1 estimator, and Recon v2.1 estimates of unobserved clonotypes. In TCRdb, the immuneACCESS table is reduced to in-frame sequences with V and J assigned. These tables do not hold every clone; where another copy was compared, an unresolved V gene accounts for under half, and the others remain unexplained. Clone size and V and J calls were adopted from that table, with D and trimming inferred from the DNA. The sample includes hundreds of thousands of clones, with around 77% observed a single time. The ten largest clones take up about 11% of the sample.

The germline V gene specifies MGHRA as CDR1 and YSYEKL as CDR2. The CDR3 is made up of 14 amino acids, end residues included. Donors were healthy HIV-negative adults with no recently reported acute infections or vaccinations. All donors were Caucasian adults living in Nashville, Tennessee, USA. For unsorted samples, some 100 million PBMCs were counted, and genomic DNA was extracted using the QIAamp DNA Blood Mini kit. Blood was obtained by leukapheresis, after which PBMCs were separated by Ficoll-Histopaque density gradient centrifugation and cryopreserved in liquid nitrogen vapor phase. The sample consisted of PBMCs. The sequence links TRBV4-1 to TRBJ2-3; the table's TRBD2 call for D was not verified on the DNA. The sequence derives from a woman between 35 and 50 years old in good health. Some clones in this sample may be carry-over from other donors' samples. The CDR3 region reads CASSQFPLAGVSVM.